The entry below gives a single T cell receptor (beta chain) sequence along with its context. The antigen remains unidentified. This sample was included in a study of CD8 T cells in ankylosing spondylitis. Points from the study as a whole: Disease-linked clones were CD8+ and relatively rare in peripheral blood. Certain motif variants had earlier been reported in reactive arthritis synovial fluid and blood.

Construction of TCR beta libraries was performed using quantitative 5'-RACE with molecular barcodes. TCRdb reprocessed the 5' RACE reads via MiXCR and lists one record per CDR3 protein. The table records 250,000 to 350,000 distinct CDR3 sequences, around 21% of them present only once. The CDR3 is 15 amino acids. V shed 4 bases and J shed 2 bases, with 13 bases lying between them. This chain links TRBV12-3 or TRBV12-4 with TRBJ2-3; perhaps TRBD2 as D (5 bases). The sequencing input was blood, either unsorted or a sorted T cell fraction (not recorded which). This TCR was sampled from a female donor with ankylosing spondylitis or in good health (not recorded which). Here the CDR3 DNA reads TGTGCCAGCAGTTCCCAAGGAGCGGACACAGATACGCAGTATTTT. As protein: CASSSQGADTDTQYF.